This TCR beta chain derives from a study of early T cells in non-severe SARS-CoV-2 infection. Study-wide context: Chains from this unsorted whole-blood bulk RNA could not be paired.

Remarks on this clonotype: Antigen unknown.

Findings of the study overall: Using VDJdb, the matching emphasized anti-spike CD8 responses while missing private and CD4 specificities.

Individual cDNA molecules received unique molecular identifiers during library preparation. TCRdb called the 5' RACE reads again in MiXCR, with one record for every CDR3 protein. The sample includes 95,000 to 110,000 distinct CDR3 sequences, approximately 12% of them seen just once. The CDR3 runs 12 residues. CDR1 is MDHEN and CDR2 is SYDVKM in the germline V gene. The trim removed 6 bases at V and 11 bases at J, leaving 7 bases unmatched. The TCR comes from an adult who was a healthcare worker with PCR-confirmed SARS-CoV-2 infection or an uninfected control (not recorded which). The chain couples TRBV28 to TRBJ2-1, with 7 bases identical to TRBD2. The sample taken for sequencing was whole blood. The CDR3 is CASRTTGTKQFF. The CDR3 region has the DNA TGTGCCAGCAGGACCACCGGGACTAAGCAGTTCTTC.